The entry below gives a single T cell receptor (beta chain) sequence along with its context. This clonotype was found many times. Its antigen has not been determined. No qualities accompany the bases; no much larger clone lies one base away. The entry originates in a study of blood T cells in healthy people across ages (dated by TCRdb to 2014 to 2015). Background on the whole study: In model experiments, roughly one uniquely barcoded TCR beta cDNA molecule per two T cells was captured by template switching. Age-related changes in TCR beta repertoire diversity were measured in the study by deep sequencing normalized with unique cDNA molecular identifiers. The donors were split into four age groups: young (average approximately 16 years), middle-aged (about 40), aged (over 55) and long-lived (over 75). To avoid experimental bias, donors of different ages were spread randomly across the sequencing lanes. For two donors (one aged 18 to 30 and one aged 80 or older), the study analyzed two additional independent replicas of 1 million unique cDNA reads from the same blood draw.

From the cysteine up to the phenylalanine, the CDR3 has a length of 14 residues. Only CDR3 DNA is held: 42 bases, read in frame from base 1. Per the germline V gene (reference sequence), LGHDT is the CDR1 and YNNKEL is the CDR2. V loses 2 bases of germline sequence and J loses 2 bases, and the interval between the two ends is 10 bases. The donors were about 40 Caucasian individuals from Russia, aged about 6 to 95 years, who were systemically healthy. Each donor gave roughly 11 milliliters of peripheral blood, drawn into EDTA-treated Vacutainer tubes. PBMCs were isolated by Ficoll-Paque density-gradient centrifugation, with at least 7 million obtained per sample. Trizol reagent was used to extract total RNA from PBMCs, with at least 5.5 micrograms per sample. For every donor, flow cytometry on a PBMC aliquot measured the percentage of naive CD45RAhigh/CD27high T cells. What the study reported, not specific to this receptor: Conclusive comparison of naive and antigen-experienced compartments was prevented by the profiling of bulk unsorted PBMCs. Donor CMV infection status was unknown, potentially confounding age-related changes in expanded clonotypes. A strong correlation was found between observed TCR beta diversity and the percentage of naive T cells measured by flow cytometry. Estimates of total diversity from one million sequenced T cells were regarded as lower bounds and underestimates. Compared with the aged group, the long-lived group had more naive CD4+ T cells, fewer expanded clones and increased TCR diversity, a pattern suggesting age selection. As age increased, observed TCR beta diversity per million T cells dropped in a roughly linear way, and a significant reduction was already evident by age around 41.

The library was prepared using 5' RACE. The sequencer was an Illumina HiSeq 2500. A second roughly 7 to 11 cycle PCR used a sample-barcoded 5' primer and a J-beta primer mix. A unique molecular identifier was introduced onto each TCR beta cDNA molecule by a template-switch 5' adaptor carrying 12 random nucleotides. Each sample yielded at least 3 million CDR3-containing paired-end reads. All of the RNA was converted into first-strand cDNA using the Mint cDNA synthesis kit, with a TRBC-specific oligonucleotide serving as the primer. All cDNA was treated with uracil-DNA glycosylase and then went through a first 18-cycle PCR with the universal primers M1SS and BC2_uni_R. The source study handled its data this way. For normalization, 1 million high-quality reads, each with a distinct molecular identifier, were randomly selected from each sample. Reads sharing molecular identifiers were discarded rather than binned into consensus sequences. MiTCR, set to a Q25 quality threshold and the strictest error-elimination algorithm, was used for CDR3 identification, clonotype clustering and error correction. A nonparametric unseen species model with Euler transformation was used to estimate lower-bound total TCR beta diversity. TCRdb took the public reads, trimmed them with fastp at Q25, ran MiXCR for clone calling and kept in-frame beta chains. Each entry merges the rows of one CDR3 protein and shows their most common DNA and genes. In this record, the V and J calls reflect TCRdb's handling and not the investigators' own analysis. The sample includes hundreds of thousands of distinct CDR3 sequences, with more than 40% observed a single time. The ten most abundant clones make up 25% to 35% of the sample.

The sequence was collected from an older woman in good health. The V gene is TRBV3-1 and the J gene is TRBJ2-7; a tentative D call is TRBD1 (5 bases match). The sample taken for sequencing was blood. CDR3 loop: CASSQNIGAYEQYF. The DNA sequence is TGTGCCAGCAGCCAAAATATAGGGGCCTACGAGCAGTACTTC.